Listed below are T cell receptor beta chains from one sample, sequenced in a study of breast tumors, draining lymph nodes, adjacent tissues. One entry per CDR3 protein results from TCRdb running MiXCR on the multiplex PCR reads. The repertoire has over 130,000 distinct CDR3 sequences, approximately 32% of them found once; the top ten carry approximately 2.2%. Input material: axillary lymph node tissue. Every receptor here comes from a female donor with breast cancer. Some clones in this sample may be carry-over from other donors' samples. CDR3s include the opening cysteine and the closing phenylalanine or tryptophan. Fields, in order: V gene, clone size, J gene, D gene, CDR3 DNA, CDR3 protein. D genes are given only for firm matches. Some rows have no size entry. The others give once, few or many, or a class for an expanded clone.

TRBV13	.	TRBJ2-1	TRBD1	TGTGCCAGCAGCTCTAGGGGGACAGGGGAGCAGTTCTTC	CASSSRGTGEQFF
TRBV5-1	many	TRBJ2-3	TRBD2	TGCGCCAGCAGCTTGGCCCGACTAGCGGGGGGATACTCTAGCACAGATACGCAGTATTTT	CASSLARLAGGYSSTDTQYF
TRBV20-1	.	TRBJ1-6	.	TGCAGTGTTAGACTACGGCAGGGGACTAATTCACCCCTCCACTTT	CSVRLRQGTNSPLHF
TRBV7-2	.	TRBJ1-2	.	TGTGCCAGCAGCCGAACGACAGCACGGGATAGAGATGGCCACACCTTC	CASSRTTARDRDGHTF
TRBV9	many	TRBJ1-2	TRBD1	TGTGCCAGCAGCTTCGACCGGGACAGACCTTATAATGGCTACACCTTC	CASSFDRDRPYNGYTF
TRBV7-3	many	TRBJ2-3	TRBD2	TGTGCCAGCAGCTTAAACGGGGGGGGCCGGGATACGCAGTATTTT	CASSLNGGGRDTQYF
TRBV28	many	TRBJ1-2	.	TGTGCCAGCAGTGCAGGACTAAGGGGCTACACCTTC	CASSAGLRGYTF
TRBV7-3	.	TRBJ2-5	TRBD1	TGTGCCAGCAGCCTGACCGGGACAGGACAAGAGACCCAGTACTTC	CASSLTGTGQETQYF
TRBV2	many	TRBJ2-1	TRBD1	TGTGCCAGCAGTGAAGGGACAGGGTTTGAGCAGTTCTTC	CASSEGTGFEQFF
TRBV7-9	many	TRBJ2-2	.	TGTGCCAGCAGCTTAGTCCGATCCACGAACACCGGGGAGCTGTTTTTT	CASSLVRSTNTGELFF
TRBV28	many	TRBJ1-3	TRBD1	TGTGCCAGCAGTACGCGACAGGGAGGAAACACCATATATTTT	CASSTRQGGNTIYF
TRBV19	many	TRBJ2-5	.	TGTGCCAGCGCCAATCGAGGGCGGGAGACCCAGTACTTC	CASANRGRETQYF
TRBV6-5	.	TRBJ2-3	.	TGTGCCAACAGTTACATAGTCGCGAACAGGGGGGGAGTAAGTATCACAGATACGCAGTATTTT	CANSYIVANRGGVSITDTQYF
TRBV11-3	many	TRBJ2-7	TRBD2	TGTGCCAGCAGCATGACTAGCAACTACGAGCAGTACTTC	CASSMTSNYEQYF
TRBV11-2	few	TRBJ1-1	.	TGTGCCAGCAGCTCACTTTCTTTCAACACTGAAGCTTTCTTT	CASSSLSFNTEAFF
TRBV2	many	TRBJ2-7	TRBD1	TGTGCCACTTCAGGGACAGCTACCTACGAGCAGTACTTC	CATSGTATYEQYF
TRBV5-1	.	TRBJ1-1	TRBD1	TGCGCCAGCAGCCCGACGACAGGGGTGAACACTGAAGCTTTCTTT	CASSPTTGVNTEAFF
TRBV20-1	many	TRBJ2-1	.	TGCAGTGCTACCCTAAGTTCATCAGGCTCCTACAATGAGCAGTTCTTC	CSATLSSSGSYNEQFF
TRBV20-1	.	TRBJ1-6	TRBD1	TGCAGTGCCGGCCGGGACAGGGCGAATTCACCCCTCCACTTT	CSAGRDRANSPLHF
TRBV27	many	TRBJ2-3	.	TGTGCCAGCAGTTTCACGGGGAGCACAGATACGCAGTATTTT	CASSFTGSTDTQYF
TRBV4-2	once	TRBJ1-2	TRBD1	TGTGCCAGCAGCCAAGGACAGGGTCATTGGTTAGGCTACGCCTTC	CASSQGQGHWLGYAF
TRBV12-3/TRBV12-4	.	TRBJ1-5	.	TGTGCCAGCAGTACAGGGAATTCGGAGACCCAGCATTTT	CASSTGNSETQHF
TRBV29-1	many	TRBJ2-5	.	TGCAGCGTTGAGCGTTCAGGGTTGGGAGAGACCCAGTACTTC	CSVERSGLGETQYF
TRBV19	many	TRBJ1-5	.	TGTGCCAGTAGTACCGAGAGATTAAATCAGCCCCAGCATTTT	CASSTERLNQPQHF
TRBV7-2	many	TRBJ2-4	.	TGTGCCAGCAGCTTAATGGGCGGGTCCAAAAACATTCAGTACTTC	CASSLMGGSKNIQYF
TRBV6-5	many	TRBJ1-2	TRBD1	TGTGCCAGCACCCGAAGGGGACAGAACTATGGCTACACCTTC	CASTRRGQNYGYTF
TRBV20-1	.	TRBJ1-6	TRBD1	TGCAGTGCTAGATACCAAACAGGGGCCCTTAATTCACCCCTCCACTTT	CSARYQTGALNSPLHF
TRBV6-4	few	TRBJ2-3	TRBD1	TGTGCCAGCAGCCCGGACAGGGGGGGGACAGATACGCAGTATTTT	CASSPDRGGTDTQYF
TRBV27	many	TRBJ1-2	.	TGTGCCAGCAGTTTATCGCGGTATGTGAGTGGCTACACCTTC	CASSLSRYVSGYTF
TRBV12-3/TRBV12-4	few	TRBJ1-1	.	TGTGCCAGCAGTTTGCCCGGGAAGAACACTGAAGCTTTCTTT	CASSLPGKNTEAFF
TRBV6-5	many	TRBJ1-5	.	TGTGCCAGCAGTCACTCGATGGGGGAAAATCAGCCCCAGCATTTT	CASSHSMGENQPQHF
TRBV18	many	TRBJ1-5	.	TGTGCCAGCTCACTAGGAGATAATCAGCCCCAGCATTTT	CASSLGDNQPQHF
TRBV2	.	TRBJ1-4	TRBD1	TGTGCCAGCAGTGACCGGGACAGACTGTTTTTT	CASSDRDRLFF
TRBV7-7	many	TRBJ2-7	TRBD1	TGTGCTAGCAGCGGGCGGACAGGGACCGAGCAGTACTTC	CASSGRTGTEQYF
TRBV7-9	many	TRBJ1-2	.	TGTGCCAGCAGCAATGGGTGGTTCGATGGCTACACCTTC	CASSNGWFDGYTF
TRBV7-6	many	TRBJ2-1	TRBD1	TGTGCCAGCAGCTTGACCCAAAACAGGGGCATGTACAATGAGCAGTTCTTC	CASSLTQNRGMYNEQFF
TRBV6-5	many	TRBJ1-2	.	TGTGCCAGCAGCCGACGGTTGGGAGGAGGCGGCTACACCTTC	CASSRRLGGGGYTF
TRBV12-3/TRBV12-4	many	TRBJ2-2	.	TGTGCCAGCAGTTTCTCAGGTTTGGACACCGGGGAGCTGTTTTTT	CASSFSGLDTGELFF
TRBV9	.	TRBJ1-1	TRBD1	TGTGCTACATGGACAGGGGGCACTGAAGCTTTCTTT	CATWTGGTEAFF
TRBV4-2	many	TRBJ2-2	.	TGTGCCAGCAGCCTCGGTCGGGACGCCGGGGAGCTGTTTTTT	CASSLGRDAGELFF
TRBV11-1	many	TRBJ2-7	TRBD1	TGTGCCAGCAGCTTATCCGGTCCGGGACAGGACTACGAGCAGTACTTC	CASSLSGPGQDYEQYF